This T cell receptor (beta chain) derives from a study of blood T cell repertoires in COVID-19 (dated by TCRdb to 2020 to 2022). Background on the whole study: Samples from collaborators originated in the United States, Italy and Spain and spanned both the acute and convalescent phases of COVID-19. The prospective study material was composed of cDNA or gDNA derived from T cells, B-cell-depleted T cells, or PBMCs. The sample metadata nearly always contained a de-identified subject ID, COVID-19 status, age in years and sex. Where HLA class I and class II types were available, the types were taken from metadata supplied by the sample provider, not from assay-based typing. The samples were drawn from two sources: the first 160 participants of the ongoing ImmuneRACE study, and over 950 subjects contributed by 6 global collaborators. The repertoires were released in a freely available public database meant as a resource for research on the immune response to SARS-CoV-2. Subjects who had been exposed to COVID-19, were actively infected with it, or had recovered from it provided the deeply sampled blood TCRbeta repertoires that made up the dataset. The full study reports these points: The quantity of clinical and demographic metadata differed by source and by participant and was supplied without curation.

A word on this clone: This clone's antigen is unknown. Nothing much larger sits one base from this clone, and base qualities are not available.

V drops 5 bases and J drops 0 bases, leaving 10 bases in between. Including the terminal cysteine and phenylalanine, the CDR3 comprises 14 residues. Solely the CDR3 DNA is kept, with 42 bases framed from the first base. From a lookup of the germline V gene (reference sequence), CDR1 and CDR2 are LNHDA and SQIVND. The immunoSEQ Assay, a bias-controlled multiplex PCR, was used to amplify TCRbeta CDR3 regions from genomic DNA. The source study handled its data this way. The number of nucleated cells in each sample was estimated from the amplification of reference gene primers within the assay. To quantify the absolute abundance of each unique TCRbeta CDR3 rearrangement, sequence reads were collapsed and filtered. Productive Simpson clonality was computed per sample as the square root of Simpson's diversity index over productive rearrangements. TCRdb stores this immuneACCESS table with in-frame sequences only. Part of the clones is absent; in the studies checked, under half of the shortfall reflects unresolved V genes, and no reason is known for the rest. V, J and clone size were drawn from that table, and D and trimming were deduced from the DNA. In all, the sample holds some 190,000 clones, and roughly 80% of those were seen once. Under 8% of the sample rests with the top ten.

The collaborating institutions used their own protocols to collect whole blood in K2EDTA tubes. For TCRbeta analysis, collaborators shipped samples in one of three forms: frozen whole blood, isolated PBMCs, or DNA extracted from either of those sample types. This clonotype was sampled from a man between 60 and 75 years old with acute or convalescent COVID-19. The sequence links TRBV19 to TRBJ1-2; the D gene remains uncertain. The specimen sequenced was peripheral blood. The CDR3 here reads CASSFTTTNYGYTF. In nucleotide form, the sequence is TGTGCCAGTAGTTTCACGACTACTAACTATGGCTACACCTTC.